This passage covers 32 T cell receptor beta chains from one sample sequenced in a study of blood T cell repertoires in COVID-19. Assay used: immunoSEQ multiplex PCR; TCRdb lists only in-frame clones, some missing. The sample lists roughly 160,000 clones, around 80% occurring once. Material: peripheral blood. These receptor sequences come from a woman in her sixties or seventies who had recovered from COVID-19.

The chain links TRBV7-6 to TRBJ2-1; perhaps TRBD2 as D (6 bases). V lost 5 bases and J lost 2, with 16 bases in between. There are 16 residues in the CDR3. CDR1 is SGHVS and CDR2 is FNYEAQ in the germline V gene. CDR3: CASSPSHSGAYNEQFF. CDR3 bases: TGTGCCAGCAGCCCCTCCCATAGCGGAGCCTACAATGAGCAGTTCTTC.

The chain links TRBV28 to TRBJ1-1, with a weak D call TRBD1 (6 bases). This CDR3 has 15 residues. Germline V gives CDR1 MDHEN, CDR2 SYDVKM. V dropped 6 bases and J dropped 4 bases, with 18 bases sitting between them. The CDR3 bases are TGTGCCAGCAGCCTAGGGGGGGTGGGGAGCACTGAAGCTTTCTTT. Amino acid sequence: CASSLGGVGSTEAFF.

The genes are TRBV7-9 and TRBJ1-2, with TRBD1 identical over 10 bases. V trimming: 5 bases; J trimming: 7 bases; junction bases outside the gene matches: 13. In germline, CDR1 is SEHNR, CDR2 FQNEAQ (reference sequence). The CDR3 sequence is 16 residues long. CDR3 amino acids: CASSPPGGQGIFGYTF. In DNA form, the CDR3 reads TGTGCCAGCAGCCCACCGGGGGGACAGGGGATTTTTGGCTACACCTTC.

The sample holds one count of this clone. The chain combines TRBV5-1 with TRBJ2-7, with 8 nucleotides matching TRBD2. V shed 0 bases and J 4 bases; nucleotides not matched to a gene: 9. CDR1 is SGHRS and CDR2 is YFSETQ in the germline V gene. This CDR3 is built from 16 residues. This chain's CDR3 is CASSLGAPTGGYEQYF. For the CDR3, the DNA is TGCGCCAGCAGCTTGGGGGCACCGACGGGAGGGTACGAGCAGTACTTC.

This chain joins TRBV30 and TRBJ2-5; D is perhaps TRBD2 (6 bases). Germline CDR1 is GTSNPN and CDR2 is SVGIG (reference sequence). This CDR3 comprises 14 residues. Trimming pared 4 bases from V and 1 base from J, leaving 13 bases between. CDR3 sequence: CAWTPRGIQETQYF. CDR3 nucleotide sequence: TGTGCCTGGACGCCCCGGGGGATCCAAGAGACCCAGTACTTC.

The chain recombines TRBV3-1 (or the pseudogene TRBV3-2) with TRBJ1-2; TRBD1 aligns across 8 bases. CDR3 length: 15 residues. Germline V CDR1 and CDR2: LGHDT, YNNKEL (reference sequence). V lost 4 bases to trimming and J lost 8 bases; unmatched junction nucleotides: 12. CDR3 DNA: TGTGCCAGCAGCCCCCTTTACCAGGGGGCCGGAGGCTACACCTTC. Amino acid sequence: CASSPLYQGAGGYTF.

The V gene is TRBV5-1, the J gene TRBJ2-3; a weak D match, TRBD2 (5 bases). Trimming pared 5 bases from V and 3 bases from J, leaving 10 bases between. The CDR3 runs to 13 residues. In germline, CDR1 is SGHRS, CDR2 YFSETQ. This CDR3 reads CASRTRGTDTQYF. CDR3 in DNA: TGCGCCAGCAGAACTAGAGGTACAGATACGCAGTATTTT.

The CDR3 region is CASSPRTGRQPQHF. In DNA, the CDR3 is TGTGCCAGTAGTCCCCGGACAGGGAGGCAGCCCCAGCATTTT. The chain joins TRBV19 to TRBJ1-5; 8 bases map to TRBD1. CDR1 is LNHDA, CDR2 SQIVND, per germline (reference sequence). CDR3 size: 14 residues. V gave up 5 bases and J gave up 7 bases; unmatched junction bases: 7.

This clone was counted once. V is TRBV7-9 and J is TRBJ1-4; D call uncertain. V dropped 5 bases and J dropped 0 bases, with 19 bases sitting between them. The CDR3 runs to 18 residues. Germline assignment: CDR1 SEHNR and CDR2 FQNEAQ (reference sequence). CDR3 region: CASSIEEDSFATNEKLFF. For the CDR3, the DNA is TGTGCCAGCAGCATCGAAGAGGATTCTTTTGCAACTAATGAAAAACTGTTTTTT.

The chain has TRBV13 and TRBJ1-2, with a weak D call TRBD1 (6 bases). This CDR3 is built from 13 residues. Germline loops: CDR1 PRHDT, CDR2 FYEKMQ (reference sequence). The V end was cut by 7 bases, the J end by 7 bases, with 16 bases between. The CDR3 sequence is CASTLEGGSGYTF. In DNA form, the CDR3 reads TGTGCCAGCACCCTAGAGGGGGGGTCTGGCTACACCTTC.

J is TRBJ2-7 and V is TRBV3-1 (or the pseudogene TRBV3-2); 8 positions match TRBD1. Unmatched junction bases numbered 11, after V lost 1 base and J lost 3 bases. CDR3 size: 17 residues. The germline V gene encodes CDR1 LGHDT and CDR2 YNNKEL (reference sequence). CDR3 coding DNA: TGTGCCAGCAGCCAAGGGAGGACAGGGAAGTCAATCTACGAGCAGTACTTC. Amino acids: CASSQGRTGKSIYEQYF.

The chain recombines TRBV6-2 or TRBV6-3 with TRBJ2-1, with D possibly being TRBD2 (6 bases). This CDR3 is 16 amino acids long. Germline lookup yields CDR1 MNHEY and CDR2 SVGEGT. The V gene lost 5 bases and the J gene lost 8 bases, with 22 bases spanning the gap. Here the CDR3 DNA reads TGTGCCAGCAGTCCATACCTTGACCTAGCGATCGATGAGCAGTTCTTC. Its protein product is CASSPYLDLAIDEQFF.

V is TRBV18 and J is TRBJ1-1; D remains ambiguous. Trimming shortened V by 5 bases and J by 3 bases, and 13 bases separated the two germline ends. Germline V gene sequence: CDR1 KGHSH, CDR2 LQKENI. The CDR3 extends over 14 amino acids. The CDR3, as DNA: TGTGCCAGCTCATCCCTCGGGTCAGACACTGAAGCTTTCTTT. It codes for CASSSLGSDTEAFF.

The CDR3 loop is CAKSPDSDGGYTF. As DNA, the CDR3 is TGTGCCAAAAGCCCCGACAGCGACGGAGGCTACACCTTC. V gene TRBV19 combines with J gene TRBJ1-2, with D possibly TRBD1 on 5 matching bases. The germline V and J ends were trimmed by 10 bases and 8 bases, with 20 bases remaining between them. Per germline, CDR1 LNHDA and CDR2 SQIVND (reference sequence). This CDR3 contains 13 residues.

The V call is TRBV11-2, the J call TRBJ2-2, with no clear D. Per the germline V gene, CDR1 is SGHAT and CDR2 is FQNNGV. Between the trimmed V and J ends, which lost 2 bases and 1 base, there was a span of 5 bases. The CDR3 loop spans 14 amino acids. In DNA form, the CDR3 reads TGTGCCAGCAGCTTATCGGTGAACACCGGGGAGCTGTTTTTT. Translated: CASSLSVNTGELFF.

Only a few counts were recorded for this clone. The chain links TRBV28 to TRBJ2-1, with D tentatively TRBD2 (6 bases). The germline V gene has CDR1 MDHEN and CDR2 SYDVKM. V dropped 7 bases and J dropped 0 bases, with 19 bases sitting between them. The CDR3 sequence is 17 residues long. The CDR3 region is CASTSSGTPLSYNEQFF. DNA of the CDR3: TGTGCCAGCACCTCTTCCGGGACTCCACTCTCCTACAATGAGCAGTTCTTC.

The rearrangement uses TRBV9 and TRBJ2-6; TRBD1 matches at 7 bases. The junction had 4 bases not matched to a gene; V was cut back by 4 bases and J by 3 bases. Germline CDR1 is SGDLS and CDR2 is YYNGEE. This CDR3 contains 15 residues. The DNA for the CDR3 is TGTGCCAGCAGCCCAGGGGGTGGTGGGGCCAACGTCCTGACTTTC. Translating it yields CASSPGGGGANVLTF.

This rearrangement joins TRBV2 to TRBJ1-6, with TRBD1 matching over 7 bases. Per the germline V gene, CDR1 is SNHLY and CDR2 is FYNNEI. V lost 5 bases, J lost 7 bases, and 14 bases stayed unmatched. The CDR3 contains 17 residues. This CDR3 reads CASSSIRDSPGNSPLHF. The CDR3 DNA follows: TGTGCCAGCAGTTCCATAAGGGACAGTCCCGGAAATTCACCCCTCCACTTT.

V is TRBV5-4 and J is TRBJ1-2, with 8 nucleotides matching TRBD1. The CDR3 loop spans 14 amino acids. Germline CDR1 reads SGHNT; CDR2 reads YYREEE (reference sequence). The ends lost 3 bases at V and 7 bases at J; junction bases unmatched: 8. CDR3 amino acids: CASSWGADRGGYTF. The CDR3 nucleotides are TGTGCCAGCAGCTGGGGGGCCGACAGGGGTGGCTACACCTTC.

Regarding this clone: This same CDR3 is encoded by further DNA sequences in the sample. This chain connects TRBV5-1 to TRBJ2-1, with 12 nucleotides matching TRBD2. The CDR3 has 15 residues. Looked up from germline, CDR1 is SGHRS and CDR2 is YFSETQ. After removal of 4 bases from V and 4 bases from J, the junction contained 3 bases not matched to a gene. CDR3 sequence: CASSPGTSGYNEQFF. Here the CDR3 DNA reads TGCGCCAGCAGCCCGGGGACTAGCGGGTACAATGAGCAGTTCTTC.

The gene calls are TRBV7-3 and TRBJ1-2; D perhaps matches TRBD1 (6 bases). This CDR3 region has 13 residues. V was shortened by 5 bases and J by 8 bases, with 15 bases between the two germline ends. Germline CDR1 and CDR2: SGHTA and FQGTGA. CDR3 region: CASSESRGQGYTF. Written as DNA, the CDR3 is TGTGCCAGCAGCGAAAGCAGGGGTCAAGGCTACACCTTC.

The chain combines TRBV18 with TRBJ2-1; 14 bases match TRBD2. Per the germline V gene, CDR1 is KGHSH and CDR2 is LQKENI. Trimming cost V 3 bases and J 0 bases; bases outside gene matches: 4. This CDR3 comprises 18 residues. The CDR3 loop reads CASSPGLAGGSSYNEQFF. The CDR3 DNA follows: TGTGCCAGCTCACCTGGACTAGCGGGGGGAAGCTCCTACAATGAGCAGTTCTTC.

This chain uses TRBV13 with TRBJ2-5; no firm D call. CDR1 PRHDT and CDR2 FYEKMQ come from the germline V gene (reference sequence). The CDR3 is 11 residues long. Trimming took off 1 base at V and 9 bases at J, with 6 bases between the two ends. CDR3 amino acids: CASSLVTAQYF. Written as DNA, the CDR3 is TGTGCCAGCAGCTTAGTTACGGCCCAGTACTTC.

The chain couples TRBV14 to TRBJ2-5; D remains ambiguous. CDR1 is SGHDN and CDR2 is FVKESK in the germline V gene. CDR3 length: 13 residues. V was cut by 2 bases and J by 0 bases, with 4 bases left in between. The CDR3, as DNA: TGTGCCAGCAGCCAAACATACCAAGAGACCCAGTACTTC. Protein: CASSQTYQETQYF. The full variable domain, with the rest looked up from reference TRBV14 and TRBJ2-5, is EAGVTQFPSHSVIEKGQTVTLRCDPISGHDNLYWYRRVMGKEIKFLLHFVKESKQDESGMPNNRFLAERTGGTYSTLKVQPAELEDSGVYFCASSQTYQETQYFGPGTRLLVL.

This clone showed up just once. This chain connects TRBV30 to TRBJ1-4; a weak D match, TRBD1 (5 bases). This CDR3 contains 16 residues. Per the germline V gene, CDR1 is GTSNPN and CDR2 is SVGIG (reference sequence). V shed 0 bases and J shed 7 bases, with 18 bases lying between them. CDR3 DNA sequence: TGTGCCTGGAGTGTAGACCCCCCGGGGGGGGGTGAAAAACTGTTTTTT. Amino acids: CAWSVDPPGGGEKLFF.

The chain recombines TRBV30 with TRBJ2-7, with no clear D. Deletions cut 5 bases from V and 3 bases from J, with 11 bases between. Germline CDR1 is GTSNPN and CDR2 is SVGIG (reference sequence). There are 12 residues in the CDR3. In DNA form, the CDR3 reads TGTGCCTGGGCACCTACTGGCTACGAGCAGTACTTC. This translates into CAWAPTGYEQYF.

The rearrangement uses TRBV2 and TRBJ1-1; possibly TRBD1 for D (5 bases). Trimming pared 8 bases from V and 4 bases from J, leaving 17 bases between. Germline V gives CDR1 SNHLY, CDR2 FYNNEI. CDR3 length: 14 amino acids. The CDR3 reads CASRGTRRGTEAFF. The CDR3 DNA reads as TGTGCCAGCCGCGGGACCAGGAGGGGCACTGAAGCTTTCTTT.

This clone was counted between two and nine times. The V and J genes are TRBV7-2 and TRBJ1-2, with D tentatively TRBD1 (6 bases). The CDR3 sequence is 14 residues long. Germline V gene lookup returns CDR1 SGHTA and CDR2 FQGNSA. Trimming took 6 bases from V and 1 from J, leaving 12 bases between them. CDR3 in DNA: TGTGCCAGCAGTTCCGGGACAAGTAACTATGGCTACACCTTC. Translating it yields CASSSGTSNYGYTF.

The chain joins TRBV7-2 to TRBJ2-2; 12 bases match TRBD2. Trimming at V came to 2 bases and at J to 6 bases, leaving 10 bases not matched to a gene. CDR1 and CDR2 from the germline V gene are SGHTA and FQGNSA. The CDR3 consists of 18 residues. The CDR3 reads CASSLFHLAGGVPGELFF. CDR3 coding DNA: TGTGCCAGCAGCTTATTCCATCTAGCGGGAGGGGTTCCCGGGGAGCTGTTTTTT.

J is TRBJ1-2 and V is TRBV4-1; D perhaps matches TRBD1 (6 bases). The germline V gene encodes CDR1 MGHRA and CDR2 YSYEKL. The CDR3 is 18 amino acids. Trimming took off 1 base at V and 0 bases at J, with 18 bases between the two ends. CDR3 DNA sequence: TGCGCCAGCAGCCAAGCCGGGACACGGCGGGTGGCTAACTATGGCTACACCTTC. Encoded protein: CASSQAGTRRVANYGYTF.

The V gene is TRBV19, the J gene TRBJ1-5, with a possible D match to TRBD1 (5 bases). With 7 bases removed from V and 2 bases from J, the gap between germline ends came to 12 bases. Germline V gene lookup returns CDR1 LNHDA and CDR2 SQIVND (reference sequence). The CDR3 runs to 14 residues. The CDR3 DNA follows: TGTGCCAGTAACCGGGGGGTGGGCAATCAGCCCCAGCATTTT. Protein product: CASNRGVGNQPQHF.

This sequence joins TRBV9 and TRBJ2-1, with TRBD1 matching over 9 bases. The CDR3 extends over 15 amino acids. Germline V CDR1 and CDR2: SGDLS, YYNGEE. V trimming: 4 bases; J trimming: 5 bases; junction bases outside the gene matches: 7. CDR3 coding DNA: TGTGCCAGCAGCCTCGGACAGGGGAAAGACAATGAGCAGTTCTTC. Encoded protein: CASSLGQGKDNEQFF.